This T cell receptor beta chain is drawn from a study of regulatory T cells in long-lasting Graves disease. Findings and limits, study-wide: Patients with persistent disease showed a bias toward TRBV28, TRBJ1-2 and TRBJ2-5.

Details on this clonotype: Antigen specificity is unknown. Given a much more abundant clone one base away, this may be a read error.

The V gene's germline CDR1 is SNHLY and CDR2 FYNNEI. The CDR3 spans 15 residues. Trimming cost V 6 bases and J 8 bases; bases outside gene matches: 11. Through Arm-PCR of CDR3 regions and iRepertoire HTBI primers, TCR beta libraries were built. TCRdb reprocessed the multiplex PCR reads via MiXCR and lists one record per CDR3 protein. Here the sample spans hundreds of thousands of distinct CDR3 sequences, roughly 15% being singletons. Stated time point: newly diagnosed GD, antithyroid drugs for less than 3 months. Preparation of the TCR library used RNA extracted from PBMCs. The data were also submitted as part of a second study, on T cells in Graves' hyperthyroidism and ophthalmopathy.

The sample was peripheral blood mononuclear cells (PBMCs), taken at new diagnosis, from a patient treated with antithyroid drugs. This TCR came from a woman aged 30 to 39 with Graves disease. This sequence joins TRBV2 and TRBJ2-1, with TRBD2 identical over 9 bases. The CDR3 sequence is CASSLAGNDWDEQFF. The CDR3 DNA reads TGTGCCAGCAGCCTAGCGGGAAACGATTGGGATGAGCAGTTCTTC.